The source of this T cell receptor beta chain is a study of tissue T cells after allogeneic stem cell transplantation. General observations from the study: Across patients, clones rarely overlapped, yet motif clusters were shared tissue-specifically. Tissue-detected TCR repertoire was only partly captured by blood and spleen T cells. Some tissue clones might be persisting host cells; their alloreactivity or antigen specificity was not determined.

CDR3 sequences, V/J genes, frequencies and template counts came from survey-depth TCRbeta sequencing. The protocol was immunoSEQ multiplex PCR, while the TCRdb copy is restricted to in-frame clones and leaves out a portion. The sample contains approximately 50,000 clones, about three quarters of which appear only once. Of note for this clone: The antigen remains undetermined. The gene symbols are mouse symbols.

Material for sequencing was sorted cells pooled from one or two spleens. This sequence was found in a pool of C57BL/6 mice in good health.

The covered CDR3 bases are TGTGCTAGCAGTTTAGGGGTTTCCAACGAAAGATTATTT. Translated, it gives CASSLGVSNERLF. The full CDR3 reads CASSLGVSNERLFF. V gene TRBV29 combines with J gene TRBJ1-4; no clear D. Read coverage stops 1 residue before the CDR3 terminus; the germline J gene supplies the remainder. The V gene's germline CDR1 is MSHET and CDR2 SYDVDS. The CDR3 sequence is 14 residues long. Trimming took off 2 bases at V and 0 bases at J, with 4 bases between the two ends.